This T cell receptor (beta chain) was sequenced in a study of T cell responses to AZD1222 COVID-19 vaccine. The protocol was immunoSEQ multiplex PCR, while the TCRdb copy is restricted to in-frame clones and leaves out a portion. This sample has 150,000 to 200,000 clones, with approximately 92% found just once. Trimming pared 5 bases from V and 1 base from J, leaving 12 bases between. Germline V lookup: CDR1 SNHLY, CDR2 FYNNEI. The CDR3 length is 14 residues. The source was peripheral blood, collected on day 0 of AZD1222 vaccination. The sequence was collected from an adult in good health. The genes are TRBV2 and TRBJ2-7; TRBD1 is a possible D gene (5 bases). The CDR3 loop reads CASSSDSVSYEQYF. CDR3 DNA sequence: TGTGCCAGCAGTTCCGACAGTGTGTCCTACGAGCAGTACTTC.